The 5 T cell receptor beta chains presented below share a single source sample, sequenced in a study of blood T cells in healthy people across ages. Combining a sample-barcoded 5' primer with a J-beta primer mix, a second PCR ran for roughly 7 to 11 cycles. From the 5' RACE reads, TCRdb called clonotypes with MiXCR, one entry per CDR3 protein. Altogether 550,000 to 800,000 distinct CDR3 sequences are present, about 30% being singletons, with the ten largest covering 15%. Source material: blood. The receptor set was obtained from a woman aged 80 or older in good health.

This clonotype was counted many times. The CDR3: CSARGFGTGTTASEKLFF. The DNA for the CDR3 is TGCAGTGCTAGAGGTTTCGGGACAGGGACGACGGCGAGTGAAAAACTGTTTTTT. The V gene is TRBV20-1, the J gene TRBJ1-4; the match to TRBD1 covers 9 bases. The CDR3 consists of 18 residues. With V trimmed by 1 base and J by 7 bases, 16 bases remained unmatched. Germline-derived CDR1 and CDR2 are DFQATT and SNEGSKA (reference sequence).

Here the CDR3 DNA reads TGTGCCAGCAGTTACGCGAGCCCGGAGGAGCAGTTCTTC. The encoded protein is CASSYASPEEQFF. This chain connects TRBV12-3 or TRBV12-4 to TRBJ2-1; unclear D gene. V was pared by 4 bases and J by 10 bases, with 14 bases between. The CDR3 contains 13 residues.

The CDR3 region has the DNA TGTGCCAGCTCACCCCAGGGGCCCAGAGGTGATGAAAAACTGTTTTTT. Its protein is CASSPQGPRGDEKLFF. The chain carries TRBV18 and TRBJ1-4, with D possibly being TRBD1 (6 bases). Per the germline V gene, CDR1 is KGHSH and CDR2 is LQKENI. With 3 bases removed from V and 6 bases from J, the gap between germline ends came to 17 bases. The CDR3 is 16 residues long.

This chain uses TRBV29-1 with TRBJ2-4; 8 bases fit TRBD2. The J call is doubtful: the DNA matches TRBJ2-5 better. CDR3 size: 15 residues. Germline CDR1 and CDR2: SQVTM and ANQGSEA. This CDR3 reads CSVPPERGSQETQYF. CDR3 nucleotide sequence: TGCAGCGTTCCACCGGAGCGGGGGTCCCAAGAGACCCAGTACTTC.

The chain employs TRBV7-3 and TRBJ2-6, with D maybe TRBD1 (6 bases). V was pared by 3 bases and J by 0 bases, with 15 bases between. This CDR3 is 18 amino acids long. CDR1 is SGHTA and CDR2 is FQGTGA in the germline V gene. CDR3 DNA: TGTGCCAGCAGCTTCTTGAACCGACAGGCCTCTGGGGCCAACGTCCTGACTTTC. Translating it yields CASSFLNRQASGANVLTF.